The clone carrying this TCR beta chain has ten or more counts. What it recognizes is unknown. The CDR3 has 15 amino acids. The germline CDR1 and CDR2 sequences are KGHSH and LQKENI. Losses at the gene ends were 2 bases for V and 8 bases for J; bases not matched to a gene: 9. These data are taken from a study of regulatory T cells in long-lasting Graves disease. Overall study findings and caveats: Because few samples were included, accuracy may have been lower.

Libraries of TCR beta came from iRepertoire HTBI primers plus Arm-PCR of CDR3 regions. TCRdb redid the calling of the multiplex PCR reads with MiXCR, one entry per CDR3 protein. Among roughly 350,000 distinct CDR3 sequences listed, around 17% were seen once. This sample's time point: newly diagnosed GD, antithyroid drugs for less than 3 months. Scientists built the TCR library using RNA that was extracted from PBMCs. These data were also filed under a second study, of T cells in Graves' hyperthyroidism and ophthalmopathy. From that study: Pregnant or lactating patients were excluded, as were those with uncontrolled infection or other autoimmune disease. Based on clinical symptoms, serum thyroxine and TRAb, thyroid ultrasound and orbital computed tomography, diagnoses were reached.

This chain connects TRBV18 to TRBJ1-2, with 9 nucleotides matching TRBD1. The input for sequencing was peripheral blood mononuclear cells (PBMCs), taken at new diagnosis, from a patient treated with antithyroid drugs. The sequence came from a man aged 35 to 55 with Graves disease. In DNA form, the CDR3 reads TGTGCCAGCTCACCAGGTCCCGGGACAGGGAGCGGCTACACCTTC. Protein product: CASSPGPGTGSGYTF.